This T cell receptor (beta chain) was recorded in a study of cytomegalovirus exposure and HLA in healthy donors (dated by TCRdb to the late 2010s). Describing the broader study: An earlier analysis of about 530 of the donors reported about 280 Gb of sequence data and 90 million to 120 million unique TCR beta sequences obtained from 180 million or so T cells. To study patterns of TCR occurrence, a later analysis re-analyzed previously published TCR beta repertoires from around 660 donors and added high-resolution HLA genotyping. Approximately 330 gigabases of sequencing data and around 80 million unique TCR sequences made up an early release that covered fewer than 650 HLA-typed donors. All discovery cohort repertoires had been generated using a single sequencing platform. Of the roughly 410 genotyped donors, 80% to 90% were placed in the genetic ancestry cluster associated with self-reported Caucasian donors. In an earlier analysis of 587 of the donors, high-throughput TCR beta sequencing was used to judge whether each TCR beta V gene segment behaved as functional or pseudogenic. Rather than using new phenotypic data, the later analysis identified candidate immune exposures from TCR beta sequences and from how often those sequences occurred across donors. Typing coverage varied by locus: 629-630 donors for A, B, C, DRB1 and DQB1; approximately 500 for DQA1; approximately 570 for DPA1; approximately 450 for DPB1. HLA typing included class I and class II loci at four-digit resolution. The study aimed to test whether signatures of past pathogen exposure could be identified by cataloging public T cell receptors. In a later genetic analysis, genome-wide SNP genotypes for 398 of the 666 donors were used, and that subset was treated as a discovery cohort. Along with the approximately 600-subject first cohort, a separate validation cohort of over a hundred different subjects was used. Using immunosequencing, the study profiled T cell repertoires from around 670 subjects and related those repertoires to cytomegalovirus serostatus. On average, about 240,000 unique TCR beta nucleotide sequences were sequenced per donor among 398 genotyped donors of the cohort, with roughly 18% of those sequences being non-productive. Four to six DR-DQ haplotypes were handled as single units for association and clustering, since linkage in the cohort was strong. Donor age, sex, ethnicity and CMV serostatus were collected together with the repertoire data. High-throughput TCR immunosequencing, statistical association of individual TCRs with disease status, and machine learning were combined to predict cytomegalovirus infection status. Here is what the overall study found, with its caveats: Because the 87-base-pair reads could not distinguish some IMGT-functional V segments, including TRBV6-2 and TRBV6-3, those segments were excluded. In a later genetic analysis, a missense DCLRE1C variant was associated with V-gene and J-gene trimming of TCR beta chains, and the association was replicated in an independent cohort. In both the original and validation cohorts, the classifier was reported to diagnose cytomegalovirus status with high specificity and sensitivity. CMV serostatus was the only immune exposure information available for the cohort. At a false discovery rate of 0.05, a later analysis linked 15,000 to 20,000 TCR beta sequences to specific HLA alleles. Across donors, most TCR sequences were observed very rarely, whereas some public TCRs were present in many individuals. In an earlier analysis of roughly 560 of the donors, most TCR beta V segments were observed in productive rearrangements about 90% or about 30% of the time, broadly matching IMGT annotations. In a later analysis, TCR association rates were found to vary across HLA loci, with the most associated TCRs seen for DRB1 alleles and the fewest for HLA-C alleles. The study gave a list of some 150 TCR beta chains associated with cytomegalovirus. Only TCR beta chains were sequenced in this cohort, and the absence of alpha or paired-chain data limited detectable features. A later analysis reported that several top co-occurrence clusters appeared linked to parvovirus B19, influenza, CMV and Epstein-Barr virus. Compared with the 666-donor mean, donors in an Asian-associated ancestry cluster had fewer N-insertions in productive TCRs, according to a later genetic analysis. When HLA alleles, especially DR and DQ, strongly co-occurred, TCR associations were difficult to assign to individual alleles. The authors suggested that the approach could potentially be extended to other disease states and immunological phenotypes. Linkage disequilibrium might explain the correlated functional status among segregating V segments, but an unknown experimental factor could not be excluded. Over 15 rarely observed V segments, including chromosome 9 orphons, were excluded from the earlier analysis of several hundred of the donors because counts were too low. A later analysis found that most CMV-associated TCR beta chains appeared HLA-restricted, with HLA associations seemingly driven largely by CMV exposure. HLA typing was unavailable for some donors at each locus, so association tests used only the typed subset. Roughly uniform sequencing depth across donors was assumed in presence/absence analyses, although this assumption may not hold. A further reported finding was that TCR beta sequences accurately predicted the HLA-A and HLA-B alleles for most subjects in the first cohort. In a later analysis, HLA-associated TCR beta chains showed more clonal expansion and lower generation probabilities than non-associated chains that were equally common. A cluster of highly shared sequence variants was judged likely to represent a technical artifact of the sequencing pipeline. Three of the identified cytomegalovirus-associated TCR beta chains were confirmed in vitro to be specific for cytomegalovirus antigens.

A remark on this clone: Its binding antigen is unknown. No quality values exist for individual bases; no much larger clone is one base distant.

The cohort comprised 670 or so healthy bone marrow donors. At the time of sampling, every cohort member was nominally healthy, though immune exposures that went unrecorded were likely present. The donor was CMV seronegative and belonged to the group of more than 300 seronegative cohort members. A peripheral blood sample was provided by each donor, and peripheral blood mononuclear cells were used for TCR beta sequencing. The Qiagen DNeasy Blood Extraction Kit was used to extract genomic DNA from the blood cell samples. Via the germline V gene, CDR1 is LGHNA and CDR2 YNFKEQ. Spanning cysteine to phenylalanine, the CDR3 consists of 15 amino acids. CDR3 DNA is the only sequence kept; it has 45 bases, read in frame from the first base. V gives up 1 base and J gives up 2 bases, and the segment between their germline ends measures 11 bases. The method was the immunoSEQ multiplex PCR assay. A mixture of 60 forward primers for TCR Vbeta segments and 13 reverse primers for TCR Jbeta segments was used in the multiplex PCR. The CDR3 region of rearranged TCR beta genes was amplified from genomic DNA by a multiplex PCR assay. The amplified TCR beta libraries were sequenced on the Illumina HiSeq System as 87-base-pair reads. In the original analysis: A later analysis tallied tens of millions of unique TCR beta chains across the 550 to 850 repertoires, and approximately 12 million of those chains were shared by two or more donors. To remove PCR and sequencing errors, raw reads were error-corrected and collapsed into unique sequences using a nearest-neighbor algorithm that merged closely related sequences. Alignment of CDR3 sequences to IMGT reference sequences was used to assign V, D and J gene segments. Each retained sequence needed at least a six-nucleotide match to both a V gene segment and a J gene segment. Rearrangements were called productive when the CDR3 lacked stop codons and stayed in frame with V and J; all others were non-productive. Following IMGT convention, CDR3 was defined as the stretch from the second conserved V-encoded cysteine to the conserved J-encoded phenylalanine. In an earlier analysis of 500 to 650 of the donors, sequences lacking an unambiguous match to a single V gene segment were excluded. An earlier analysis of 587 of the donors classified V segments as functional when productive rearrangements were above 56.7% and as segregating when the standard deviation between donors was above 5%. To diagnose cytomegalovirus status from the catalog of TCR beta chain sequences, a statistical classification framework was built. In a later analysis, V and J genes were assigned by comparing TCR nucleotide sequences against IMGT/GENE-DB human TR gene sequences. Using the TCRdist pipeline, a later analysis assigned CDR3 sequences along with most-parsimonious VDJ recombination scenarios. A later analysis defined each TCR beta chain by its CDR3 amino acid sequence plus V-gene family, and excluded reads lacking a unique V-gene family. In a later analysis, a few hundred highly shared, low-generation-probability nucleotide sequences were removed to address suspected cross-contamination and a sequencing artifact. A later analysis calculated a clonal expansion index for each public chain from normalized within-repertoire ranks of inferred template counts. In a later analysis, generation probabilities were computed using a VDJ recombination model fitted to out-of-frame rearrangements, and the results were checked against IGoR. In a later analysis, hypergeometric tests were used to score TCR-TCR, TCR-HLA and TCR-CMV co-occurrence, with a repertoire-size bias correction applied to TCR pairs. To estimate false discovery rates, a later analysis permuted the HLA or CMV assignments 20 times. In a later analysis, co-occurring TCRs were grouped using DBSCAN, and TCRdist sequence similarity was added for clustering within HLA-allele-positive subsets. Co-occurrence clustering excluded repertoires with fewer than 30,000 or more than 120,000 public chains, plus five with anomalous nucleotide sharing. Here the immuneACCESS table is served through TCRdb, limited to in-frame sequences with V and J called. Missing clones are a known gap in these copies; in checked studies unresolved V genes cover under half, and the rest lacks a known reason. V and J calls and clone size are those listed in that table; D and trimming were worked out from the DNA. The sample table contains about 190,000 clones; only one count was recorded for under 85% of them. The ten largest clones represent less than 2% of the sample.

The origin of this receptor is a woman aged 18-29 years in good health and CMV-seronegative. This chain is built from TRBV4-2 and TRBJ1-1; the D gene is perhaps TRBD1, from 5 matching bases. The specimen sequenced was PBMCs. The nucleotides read TGTGCCAGCAGCCAAGGTCGCGGGGCAAACACTGAAGCTTTCTTT. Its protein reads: CASSQGRGANTEAFF.